The 8 T cell receptor beta chains below were found in one sample sequenced in a study of PD-1 blockade in classical Hodgkin lymphoma. Sequencing was performed with immunoSEQ multiplex PCR; in TCRdb, only in-frame clones are kept and a portion is missing. The repertoire holds about 41,000 clones, with 55% to 70% as singletons. The time point was: cycle 4 day 1 (C4D1), after five to seven weeks of nivolumab. Each of the patients experienced relapse following autologous stem cell transplantation, and their brentuximab vedotin exposure differed. The source material was peripheral blood mononuclear cells (PBMCs), sampled before the fourth cycle of nivolumab. The receptors were gathered from a human donor with classical Hodgkin lymphoma.

The chain joins TRBV27 to TRBJ2-1; D may match TRBD1 or TRBD2 (5 bases each). Germline V gene lookup returns CDR1 MNHEY and CDR2 SMNVEV (reference sequence). This CDR3 is built from 13 residues. Trimming took 2 bases from V and 7 from J, leaving 9 bases between them. Written as DNA, the CDR3 is TGTGCCAGCAGTTTAAGGGGACGGAATGAGCAGTTCTTC. Its translation: CASSLRGRNEQFF.

CDR3 residues: CASRGPGQGTEAFF. CDR3 in DNA: TGTGCCAGCAGGGGACCGGGACAGGGGACTGAAGCTTTCTTT. The rearrangement uses TRBV2 and TRBJ1-1; 10 bases are shared with TRBD1. From germline, CDR1 is SNHLY and CDR2 FYNNEI. Trimming cost V 6 bases and J 5 bases; bases outside gene matches: 6. The CDR3 has 14 residues.

The chain recombines TRBV19 with TRBJ2-2; D call uncertain. This CDR3 is 16 amino acids long. Germline V gives CDR1 LNHDA, CDR2 SQIVND (reference sequence). Trimming shortened V by 3 bases and J by 4 bases, and 15 bases separated the two germline ends. The CDR3 here is CASSIDWERVTGELFF. CDR3 DNA sequence: TGTGCCAGTAGTATCGACTGGGAAAGGGTCACCGGGGAGCTGTTTTTT.

This clone is labeled medium-sized (0.01 to 0.1%). J is TRBJ1-3 and V is TRBV6-5; no clear D. Germline CDR1 MNHEY, CDR2 SVGAGI. The V end lost 6 bases, the J end lost 1 base, and 10 bases lay between the germline ends. The CDR3 contains 14 residues. CDR3 sequence reads: CASRATASGNTIYF. DNA for the CDR3: TGTGCCAGCAGGGCCACAGCTTCTGGAAACACCATATATTTT.

In this sample, this clone turned up a few times. This rearrangement joins TRBV27 to TRBJ1-6; 8 nucleotides line up with TRBD1. Looked up from germline, CDR1 is MNHEY and CDR2 is SMNVEV (reference sequence). The CDR3 is 16 amino acids. After removal of 6 bases from V and 8 bases from J, the junction contained 12 bases not matched to a gene. The CDR3 reads CASSPARQGLDSPLHF. In nucleotides, the CDR3 is TGTGCCAGCAGCCCCGCGAGACAGGGGTTGGATTCACCCCTCCACTTT.

This clone was recorded only once. This rearrangement joins TRBV6-1 to TRBJ1-4; no clear D gene. Germline CDR1 MNHNS, CDR2 SASEGT. Deletions cut 0 bases from V and 5 bases from J, with 7 bases between. The length of the CDR3 is 14 residues. The CDR3 DNA follows: TGTGCCAGCAGTGAAGCTTACGCGAATGAAAAACTGTTTTTT. It codes for CASSEAYANEKLFF.

This clone appeared once. V usage is TRBV19 and J usage is TRBJ1-1; 9 bases are shared with TRBD1. CDR3 length: 16 amino acids. Germline-derived CDR1 and CDR2 are LNHDA and SQIVND (reference sequence). V lost 6 bases to trimming and J lost 0 bases; unmatched junction nucleotides: 8. Here the CDR3 reads CASSGDRAILNTEAFF. CDR3 nucleotide sequence: TGTGCCAGTAGCGGGGACAGGGCCATCCTGAACACTGAAGCTTTCTTT.

V gene TRBV19 combines with J gene TRBJ2-7; TRBD2 agrees at 13 bases. There are 18 residues in the CDR3. Losses at the gene ends were 6 bases for V and 1 base for J; bases not matched to a gene: 12. Germline assignment: CDR1 LNHDA and CDR2 SQIVND (reference sequence). CDR3 DNA sequence: TGTGCCAGTAGCGGACTAGCGGGGGCCCCGAGTCTATCCTACGAGCAGTACTTC. Translation gives CASSGLAGAPSLSYEQYF.